Reported below is one T cell receptor beta chain. Its antigen is undetermined. Indicated treatment: approximately nine-day PBMC culture with coronavirus spike peptide pools or control peptides (ViraFEST assay). These data are taken from a study of vaccination and CD4 T cells after COVID-19. The V segment lost 6 bases and the J segment 5 bases; nucleotides outside the gene matches: 9. CDR1 and CDR2 (germline): MNHEY, SMNVEV (reference sequence). The CDR3 covers 14 residues. The Oncomine TCR Beta short-read assay was what sequenced the DNA obtained from cultured CD4+ T cells. TCRdb independently ran MiXCR on the PCR reads; one entry per CDR3 protein. The sample consists of 17,000 or so distinct CDR3 sequences, roughly 65% of them appearing once.

The TCR sequence derives from a human donor who had recovered from COVID-19. Material for sequencing was CD4+ T cells from blood, cultured in vitro. The chain is built from TRBV27 and TRBJ1-2; 7 bases match TRBD1. CDR3 sequence reads: CASRGGGRRYGYTF. The CDR3, as DNA: TGTGCCAGCAGGGGAGGGGGCAGGAGGTATGGCTACACCTTC.